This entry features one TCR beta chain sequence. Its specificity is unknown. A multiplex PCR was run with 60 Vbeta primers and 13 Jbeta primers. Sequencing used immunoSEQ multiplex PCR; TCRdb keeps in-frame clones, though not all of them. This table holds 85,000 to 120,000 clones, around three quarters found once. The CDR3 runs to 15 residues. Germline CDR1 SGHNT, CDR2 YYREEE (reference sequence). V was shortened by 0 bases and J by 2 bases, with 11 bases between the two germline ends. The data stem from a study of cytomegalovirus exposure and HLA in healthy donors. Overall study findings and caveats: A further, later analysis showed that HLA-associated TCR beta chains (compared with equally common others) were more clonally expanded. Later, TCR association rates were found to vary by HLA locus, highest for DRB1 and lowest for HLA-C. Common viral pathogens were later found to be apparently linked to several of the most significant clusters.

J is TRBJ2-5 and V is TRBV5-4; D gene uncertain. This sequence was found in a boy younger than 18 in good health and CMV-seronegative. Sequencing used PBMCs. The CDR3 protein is CASSLGQSLQETQYF. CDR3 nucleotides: TGTGCCAGCAGCTTGGGGCAGTCTCTTCAAGAGACCCAGTACTTC.